The next 26 T cell receptor beta chains were all read from a single sample in a study of cytomegalovirus exposure and HLA in healthy donors. The PCR ran on 60 Vbeta and 13 Jbeta primers. Some clones are missing from TCRdb's copy, which holds only in-frame ones; the method was immunoSEQ multiplex PCR. The sample includes approximately 150,000 clones, approximately 70% of them seen just once. The sample comprised PBMCs. The receptors shown here come from a woman between 35 and 50 years old in good health and CMV-seropositive.

The V gene is TRBV13, the J gene TRBJ2-7; D uncertain. The CDR3 is 13 residues long. V gave up 2 bases and J gave up 3 bases, with 8 bases separating them. CDR1 is PRHDT and CDR2 is FYEKMQ in the germline V gene (reference sequence). The CDR3 bases are TGTGCCAGCAGCTTATCTAGAGACTACGAGCAGTACTTC. Translated: CASSLSRDYEQYF.

V and J are TRBV6-5 and TRBJ1-3; TRBD1 matches at 9 bases. The CDR3 extends over 15 amino acids. The V segment lost 8 bases and the J segment 0 bases; nucleotides outside the gene matches: 5. CDR1 is MNHEY and CDR2 is SVGAGI in the germline V gene. DNA for the CDR3: TGTGCCAGCGGGGGGACAGGGTCCTCTGGAAACACCATATATTTT. Its translation is CASGGTGSSGNTIYF.

The J gene is TRBJ1-1, the V gene TRBV29-1; 7 positions match TRBD1. The CDR3 contains 14 residues. Germline V gene lookup returns CDR1 SQVTM and CDR2 ANQGSEA. V lost 7 bases and J lost 5; bases outside the gene matches: 13. The CDR3 reads CSALDRSGATEAFF. DNA for the CDR3: TGCAGCGCCCTGGACAGGTCTGGGGCAACTGAAGCTTTCTTT.

This clone appeared a single time. This rearrangement joins TRBV19 to TRBJ2-2; a possible D gene is TRBD1 (6 bases). From germline, CDR1 is LNHDA and CDR2 SQIVND (reference sequence). The CDR3 sequence is 14 residues long. V dropped 5 bases and J dropped 5 bases, with 12 bases sitting between them. CDR3 in DNA: TGTGCCAGTAGTCCGCTACAGGGTACCGGGGAGCTGTTTTTT. Translation: CASSPLQGTGELFF.

This clone occurred once. This chain links TRBV7-8 with TRBJ2-7; possibly TRBD2 for D (6 bases). The CDR3 runs to 15 residues. V gave up 0 bases and J gave up 2 bases, with 11 bases separating them. Germline assignment: CDR1 SGHVS and CDR2 FQNEAQ. The CDR3, as DNA: TGTGCCAGCAGCTTAGCGCGCGGCGGGGCCTACGAGCAGTACTTC. Translated, it gives CASSLARGGAYEQYF.

The chain recombines TRBV2 with TRBJ2-3; 8 bases agree with TRBD2. This CDR3 is 15 amino acids long. Germline V gene lookup returns CDR1 SNHLY and CDR2 FYNNEI. Trimming cost V 4 bases and J 0 bases; bases outside gene matches: 3. CDR3 nucleotide sequence: TGTGCCAGCAGTGGGCCGGGGGGGAGCACAGATACGCAGTATTTT. Translation gives CASSGPGGSTDTQYF.

This chain links TRBV18 with TRBJ2-7; 11 bases are a match to TRBD1. Germline CDR1 and CDR2: KGHSH and LQKENI. The V gene end was trimmed by 4 bases and the J gene end by 7 bases; junction bases not matched to a gene: 0. The CDR3 consists of 12 residues. CDR3 protein: CASSRDRGEQYF. The CDR3, as DNA: TGTGCCAGCTCACGGGACAGGGGGGAGCAGTACTTC.

This clone was seen only a few times. This chain joins TRBV6-5 and TRBJ1-1; D is undetermined. There are 14 residues in the CDR3. V was pared by 4 bases and J by 2 bases, with 11 bases between. CDR1 is MNHEY and CDR2 is SVGAGI in the germline V gene. The CDR3 DNA follows: TGTGCCAGCAGTTCCGCGCCGAGTAACACTGAAGCTTTCTTT. This gives the protein CASSSAPSNTEAFF.

The chain uses TRBV4-3 and TRBJ1-5; D uncertain. V was clipped by 0 bases and J by 4 bases, with 10 bases between them. Germline-derived CDR1 and CDR2 are LGHNA and YSLEER. The CDR3 is made up of 15 amino acids. The CDR3 region is CASSQDRSLNQPQHF. The CDR3 nucleotides read TGCGCCAGCAGCCAAGATAGGAGTTTGAATCAGCCCCAGCATTTT.

This chain connects TRBV6-1 to TRBJ2-7, with TRBD2 identical over 12 bases. CDR1 and CDR2 (germline): MNHNS, SASEGT. V was pared by 6 bases and J by 6 bases, with 9 bases of the junction left unmatched. The CDR3 extends over 15 amino acids. DNA for the CDR3: TGTGCCAGCAGCCATGCACTAGCGGGAGGTAGCGAGCAGTACTTC. Encoded protein: CASSHALAGGSEQYF.

With regard to this clone: One end of the junction varies from germline; a read error may be responsible. The CDR3 DNA follows: TGTGCCAGCAGCTTGGAAAAGAACTATGGCTACCCCTTC. This codes for CASSLEKNYGYPF. This chain uses TRBV5-6 with TRBJ1-2, with no clear D. CDR1 and CDR2 (germline): SGHDT, YYEEEE. The CDR3 loop spans 13 amino acids.

A remark on this clone: Other DNA sequences in this sample translate to the same CDR3. This chain joins TRBV27 and TRBJ1-6; 7 bases align to TRBD1. The CDR3 is 13 residues long. Trimming took 3 bases from V and 10 from J; bases not matched to a gene: 3. The germline CDR1 and CDR2 sequences are MNHEY and SMNVEV (reference sequence). For the CDR3, the DNA is TGTGCCAGCAGTTTTCAGGGGGGATCACCCCTCCACTTT. It codes for CASSFQGGSPLHF.

The chain carries TRBV5-8 and TRBJ2-3; TRBD1 aligns across 8 bases. There are 17 residues in the CDR3. Germline V CDR1 and CDR2: SGHTS, YDEGEE. V shed 4 bases and J 3 bases; nucleotides not matched to a gene: 13. The CDR3 reads CASSPRTGNARTDTQYF. In DNA, the CDR3 is TGTGCCAGCAGCCCACGGACAGGGAATGCCCGAACAGATACGCAGTATTTT.

The genes are TRBV28 and TRBJ2-2; D is unresolved. Germline V CDR1 and CDR2: MDHEN, SYDVKM. The CDR3 spans 13 residues. V was shortened by 3 bases and J by 5 bases, with 7 bases between the two germline ends. CDR3 residues: CASSFPPTGELFF. CDR3 coding DNA: TGTGCCAGCAGTTTTCCCCCGACCGGGGAGCTGTTTTTT.

The V gene is TRBV18, the J gene TRBJ1-1; 8 bases align to TRBD1. V was clipped by 4 bases and J by 0 bases; unmatched bases: 4. CDR1 is KGHSH and CDR2 is LQKENI in the germline V gene. The CDR3 extends over 15 amino acids. CDR3 sequence (DNA): TGTGCCAGCTCACTAACAGGGGGGGTGAACACTGAAGCTTTCTTT. Protein product: CASSLTGGVNTEAFF.

This CDR3 is CASSLDWAEANYGYTF. In nucleotides, the CDR3 is TGTGCCAGCAGCTTAGATTGGGCAGAAGCTAACTATGGCTACACCTTC. The chain recombines TRBV11-2 with TRBJ1-2; D not resolved. The ends were cut back, 0 bases at V and 0 bases at J, with 11 bases in the middle. The CDR3 runs 16 residues. In germline, CDR1 is SGHAT, CDR2 FQNNGV.

CDR3 nucleotide sequence: TGTGCCAGCAGCTTAGGTCAAGGCGGATCAATTCAGTACTTC. Translated, it gives CASSLGQGGSIQYF. V and J are TRBV7-9 and TRBJ2-4; D is ambiguous. Trimming took 1 base from V and 10 from J, leaving 14 bases between them. CDR1 and CDR2 from the germline V gene are SEHNR and FQNEAQ (reference sequence). This CDR3 contains 14 residues.

The chain joins TRBV29-1 to TRBJ2-7, with 12 bases lining up with TRBD2. CDR1 and CDR2 (germline): SQVTM, ANQGSEA. The ends lost 8 bases at V and 2 bases at J; junction bases unmatched: 4. This CDR3 region has 13 residues. The CDR3 loop is CSFRTSGAYEQYF. The DNA for the CDR3 is TGCAGCTTCCGGACTAGCGGGGCCTACGAGCAGTACTTC.

The chain couples TRBV19 to TRBJ2-7, with 8 positions matching TRBD1. The length of the CDR3 is 14 residues. Germline V gene lookup returns CDR1 LNHDA and CDR2 SQIVND (reference sequence). Trimming cost V 3 bases and J 0 bases; bases outside gene matches: 1. The CDR3 loop is CASSMGQASYEQYF. CDR3 DNA: TGTGCCAGTAGTATGGGACAGGCCTCCTACGAGCAGTACTTC.

The genes are TRBV7-3 and TRBJ2-1, with 12 positions matching TRBD2. The CDR3 spans 16 residues. CDR1 and CDR2 (germline): SGHTA, FQGTGA. V shed 0 bases, J shed 6 bases, and the junction held 3 bases outside the gene matches. The CDR3 nucleotides read TGTGCCAGCAGCTTAACTCTAGCGGGGGGGCGCAATGAGCAGTTCTTC. Translation gives CASSLTLAGGRNEQFF.

This clone was detected a few times. The chain uses TRBV5-1 and TRBJ2-1; 7 bases map to TRBD2. V was clipped by 5 bases and J by 7 bases; unmatched bases: 15. This CDR3 contains 16 residues. Germline CDR1 and CDR2: SGHRS and YFSETQ. CDR3 sequence: CASRPPGGIFSNEQFF. The CDR3 DNA follows: TGCGCCAGCAGACCTCCGGGGGGAATTTTCAGTAATGAGCAGTTCTTC.

This chain connects TRBV13 to TRBJ2-7, with 7 nucleotides matching TRBD2. The CDR3 is made up of 15 amino acids. Germline CDR1 PRHDT, CDR2 FYEKMQ (reference sequence). V lost 8 bases and J lost 0; bases outside the gene matches: 10. The CDR3 sequence: CASGGSGASSYEQYF. In DNA form, the CDR3 reads TGTGCCAGCGGGGGGAGCGGGGCAAGCTCCTACGAGCAGTACTTC.

The J gene is TRBJ2-2, the V gene TRBV4-1; TRBD1 matches at 7 bases. Losses at the gene ends were 3 bases for V and 8 bases for J; bases not matched to a gene: 9. Germline V gives CDR1 MGHRA, CDR2 YSYEKL. The length of the CDR3 is 15 residues. This CDR3 is CASSQRTGVDGELFF. The DNA of the CDR3 is TGCGCCAGCAGCCAGCGGACAGGCGTTGATGGGGAGCTGTTTTTT.

The chain is built from TRBV6-6 and TRBJ2-3, with D tentatively TRBD1 (6 bases). The CDR3 runs to 16 residues. The germline V and J ends were trimmed by 2 bases and 3 bases, with 15 bases remaining between them. Germline loops: CDR1 MNHNY, CDR2 SVGAGI (reference sequence). CDR3 loop: CASSYAQGGVTDTQYF. The CDR3 region has the DNA TGTGCCAGCAGTTACGCACAGGGTGGGGTAACAGATACGCAGTATTTT.

The V gene is TRBV4-3, the J gene TRBJ2-2; TRBD2 agrees at 11 bases. The CDR3 is 16 amino acids. The ends lost 1 base at V and 6 bases at J; junction bases unmatched: 4. Germline V lookup: CDR1 LGHNA, CDR2 YSLEER. The CDR3 coding sequence is TGCGCCAGCAGCCAAGTCCTAGCGGGGGGCTCCGGGGAGCTGTTTTTT. This encodes CASSQVLAGGSGELFF.

This clone was seen a few times. CDR3 DNA sequence: TGCGCCAGCAGCCAGGGACTGGAGGGGGAAAAACTGTTTTTT. Translated, it gives CASSQGLEGEKLFF. This chain connects TRBV4-3 to TRBJ1-4; D possibly corresponds to TRBD1 (5 bases). Trimming shortened V by 3 bases and J by 8 bases, and 13 bases separated the two germline ends. Germline CDR1 and CDR2: LGHNA and YSLEER. The CDR3 consists of 14 residues.